The next 18 T cell receptor beta chains were all read from a single sample in a study of blood T cell repertoires in COVID-19 (TCRdb year 2020). The library was made by the immunoSEQ multiplex PCR assay. TCRdb mirrors the immuneACCESS table, restricted to in-frame sequences. Some clones are absent from its copies; in checked studies, under half trace to an unresolved V gene, and the reason for the others is unknown. Present in this sample are 300,000 to 450,000 clones, 85% of which were seen just once. The ten largest make up roughly 3.7% of the sample. Sequencing was performed on peripheral blood. The receptors derive from a woman younger than 30 with acute or convalescent COVID-19.

This sequence joins TRBV7-2 and TRBJ1-2, with D possibly matching TRBD1 (6 bases). The CDR3 sequence is 14 residues long. Per germline, CDR1 SGHTA and CDR2 FQGNSA. Trimming took 7 bases from V and 4 from J, leaving 16 bases between them. The CDR3 is CASTQLAGAYGYTF. CDR3 nucleotide sequence: TGTGCCAGCACCCAACTGGCAGGGGCCTATGGCTACACCTTC. The full variable domain, its missing parts supplied by reference TRBV7-2 and TRBJ1-2, is GAGVSQSPSNKVTEKGKDVELRCDPISGHTALYWYRQSLGQGLEFLIYFQGNSAPDKSGLPSDRFSAERTGGSVSTLTIQRTQQEDSAVYLCASTQLAGAYGYTFGSGTRLTVV.

This chain links TRBV3-1 (or the pseudogene TRBV3-2) with TRBJ1-1; possibly TRBD1 for D (5 bases). The CDR3 spans 19 residues. CDR1 and CDR2 from the germline V gene are LGHDT and YNNKEL (reference sequence). V was clipped by 2 bases and J by 1 base, with 23 bases between them. DNA of the CDR3: TGTGCCAGCAGCCAACGTAAAGGGGTTATCCGGAGATCGAACACTGAAGCTTTCTTT. Protein product: CASSQRKGVIRRSNTEAFF.

The chain uses TRBV30 and TRBJ2-7, with TRBD1 matching over 8 bases. V lost 2 bases to trimming and J lost 8 bases; unmatched junction nucleotides: 8. This CDR3 is built from 13 residues. In germline, CDR1 is GTSNPN, CDR2 SVGIG (reference sequence). The CDR3 protein is CAWSPTGASKQYF. The CDR3 nucleotides are TGTGCCTGGAGTCCGACAGGGGCAAGCAAGCAGTACTTC.

This chain connects TRBV5-4 to TRBJ2-1, with 9 positions matching TRBD2. Losses at the gene ends were 4 bases for V and 3 bases for J; bases not matched to a gene: 5. Germline V CDR1 and CDR2: SGHNT, YYREEE (reference sequence). This CDR3 is 15 amino acids long. The CDR3 loop reads CASSPVAGVYNEQFF. CDR3 in DNA: TGTGCCAGCAGCCCGGTAGCGGGAGTCTACAATGAGCAGTTCTTC.

The chain recombines TRBV5-1 with TRBJ2-5; a weak D match, TRBD1 (7 bases). V lost 4 bases and J 1 base, leaving 11 bases between the germline ends. CDR3 length equals 14 residues. Germline values: CDR1 SGHRS, CDR2 YFSETQ. The CDR3 region has the DNA TGCGCCAGCAGCCGCGGGGACAGCCAAGAGACCCAGTACTTC. Its protein is CASSRGDSQETQYF.

The CDR3: CASSPTPGTDSTDTQYF. The CDR3, as DNA: TGTGCCAGCTCACCAACCCCGGGGACAGACTCCACAGATACGCAGTATTTT. The chain is built from TRBV18 and TRBJ2-3; 7 bases fit TRBD1. Trimming took 2 bases from V and 2 from J; bases not matched to a gene: 10. Germline values: CDR1 KGHSH, CDR2 LQKENI. The CDR3 is 17 amino acids. The full variable domain, rest sourced from reference TRBV18 and TRBJ2-3, is NAGVMQNPRHLVRRRGQEARLRCSPMKGHSHVYWYRQLPEEGLKFMVYLQKENIIDESGMPKERFSAEFPKEGPSILRIQQVVRGDSAAYFCASSPTPGTDSTDTQYFGPGTRLTVL.

V gene TRBV7-2 combines with J gene TRBJ1-2; 7 positions match TRBD1. This CDR3 has 13 amino acids. V gave up 5 bases and J gave up 7 bases; unmatched junction bases: 7. Germline CDR1 reads SGHTA; CDR2 reads FQGNSA. As DNA, the CDR3 is TGTGCCAGCAGCCTGACAGGGACTAGTGGCTACACCTTC. Translated, it gives CASSLTGTSGYTF.

CDR3 coding DNA: TGTGCCAGCTCACCCTCGGGGGGGCTCGAGGGCTACACCTTC. It codes for CASSPSGGLEGYTF. The chain carries TRBV18 and TRBJ1-2; a weak D match, TRBD1 (6 bases). This CDR3 has 14 residues. The V and J ends lost 3 bases and 8 bases respectively, with 16 bases between them. CDR1 is KGHSH and CDR2 is LQKENI in the germline V gene.

The V call is TRBV18, the J call TRBJ1-6; possible D gene TRBD1, 6 bases. The germline V gene encodes CDR1 KGHSH and CDR2 LQKENI. Deletions cut 0 bases from V and 10 bases from J, with 10 bases between. The CDR3 is 14 amino acids. CDR3 residues: CASSPPGQDSPLHF. The CDR3 region has the DNA TGTGCCAGCTCACCACCGGGACAAGACTCACCCCTCCACTTT.

The chain uses TRBV6-1 and TRBJ2-7, with a possible D match to TRBD2 (7 bases). Trimming removed 4 bases from V and 4 bases from J, with 20 bases in between. Germline CDR1 MNHNS, CDR2 SASEGT. CDR3 size: 16 residues. This CDR3 reads CASSAERGGSGYEQYF. The CDR3, as DNA: TGTGCCAGCAGTGCTGAAAGGGGGGGCTCGGGATACGAGCAGTACTTC.

This clone was detected a few times. This chain links TRBV5-6 with TRBJ1-6; 9 bases are shared with TRBD1. V trimming: 4 bases; J trimming: 6 bases; junction bases outside the gene matches: 8. CDR3 length equals 16 residues. The germline V gene has CDR1 SGHDT and CDR2 YYEEEE. The CDR3 is CASSPLGDRANSPLHF. Written as DNA, the CDR3 is TGTGCCAGCAGCCCTCTAGGGGACAGGGCTAATTCACCCCTCCACTTT.

This clone was detected once. The rearrangement uses TRBV27 and TRBJ2-7, with D unresolved. Trimming removed 0 bases at V and 5 bases at J, with 8 bases between. This CDR3 contains 13 residues. Germline V gene data show CDR1 as MNHEY and CDR2 as SMNVEV (reference sequence). CDR3 nucleotide sequence: TGTGCCAGCAGTTTATCGATGGGCAACGAGCAGTACTTC. Translation: CASSLSMGNEQYF.

For this clone: This sample also contains other DNA sequences that code for the same CDR3. The chain has TRBV28 and TRBJ2-7; the match to TRBD2 covers 11 bases. The CDR3 length is 14 residues. CDR1 and CDR2 (germline): MDHEN, SYDVKM. Germline trimming cut 8 bases from V and 0 bases from J; bases unmatched to any gene: 3. CDR3 DNA: TGTGCCAGCCGAGGGACTAGCGGCTCCTACGAGCAGTACTTC. Residues: CASRGTSGSYEQYF.

This chain joins TRBV18 and TRBJ2-7, with D uncertain. The CDR3 is 13 amino acids. Germline V gene data show CDR1 as KGHSH and CDR2 as LQKENI. Trimming pared 3 bases from V and 5 bases from J, leaving 11 bases between. CDR3 sequence: CASSPGSPDEQYF. CDR3 in DNA: TGTGCCAGCTCACCTGGCTCTCCCGACGAGCAGTACTTC. Full variable domain (missing parts from reference TRBV18 and TRBJ2-7): NAGVMQNPRHLVRRRGQEARLRCSPMKGHSHVYWYRQLPEEGLKFMVYLQKENIIDESGMPKERFSAEFPKEGPSILRIQQVVRGDSAAYFCASSPGSPDEQYFGPGTRLTVT.

The J gene is TRBJ1-1, the V gene TRBV29-1, with D perhaps matching TRBD1 (5 bases). The CDR3 contains 15 residues. The germline V and J ends were trimmed by 7 bases and 1 base, with 19 bases remaining between them. Germline loops: CDR1 SQVTM, CDR2 ANQGSEA. The CDR3 loop reads CSEMKGGAPNTEAFF. The CDR3 coding sequence is TGCAGCGAAATGAAGGGAGGGGCGCCGAACACTGAAGCTTTCTTT.

The V and J genes are TRBV6-5 and TRBJ1-1, with D possibly TRBD1 on 5 matching bases. The CDR3 sequence is 14 residues long. Germline V CDR1 and CDR2: MNHEY, SVGAGI. Trimming removed 11 bases at V and 0 bases at J, with 16 bases between. The CDR3 spells CAGSGRGMNTEAFF. For the CDR3, the DNA is TGTGCCGGGTCCGGGAGGGGAATGAACACTGAAGCTTTCTTT.

This clone was counted a single time. This sequence joins TRBV6-6 and TRBJ2-3; 9 nucleotides match TRBD2. Germline V gene sequence: CDR1 MNHNY, CDR2 SVGAGI (reference sequence). Trimming cost V 1 base and J 3 bases; bases outside gene matches: 5. This CDR3 region has 16 residues. The CDR3 here is CASSYFPAGGTDTQYF. The CDR3 nucleotides read TGTGCCAGCAGTTACTTTCCAGCGGGGGGTACAGATACGCAGTATTTT.

The chain combines TRBV9 with TRBJ1-5; 7 nucleotides line up with TRBD1. Germline values: CDR1 SGDLS, CDR2 YYNGEE. V was clipped by 0 bases and J by 8 bases; unmatched bases: 5. CDR3 size: 14 residues. The CDR3: CASSVDPQGEPQHF. The CDR3 nucleotides are TGTGCCAGCAGCGTAGACCCTCAGGGGGAGCCCCAGCATTTT.